What follows are 27 T cell receptor beta chains derived from one specimen sequenced in a study of CD8+ T cells in alopecia areata. cDNA prepared by RNA extraction and subsequent reverse transcription served as the template for sequencing. Only in-frame clones appear in the TCRdb table, and some are missing; sequencing was by immunoSEQ multiplex PCR. Singletons are absent from the sample, which has some 110,000 clones. The source material was lesional skin. The source is a C3H/HeJ mouse with alopecia areata. The strain's MHC type: H2-k.

Remarks on this clone: Gene names refer to mouse genes. The DNA ends 4 residues before the CDR3 does, and the rest of the CDR3 is filled in from the germline J gene. The chain couples TRBV13-1 to TRBJ2-3; perhaps TRBD2 as D (6 bases). CDR3 length: 16 residues. V lost 6 bases to trimming and J lost 0 bases, with 17 bases between them. Germline CDR1 and CDR2: NSHNY and SYGAGN. The DNA read from the CDR3 is TGTGCCAGCAAAGATGGCCTGGGGTCTAGTGCAGAA. Translating it yields CASKDGLGSSAE. In full, the CDR3 reads CASKDGLGSSAETLYF.

This clone was counted between two and nine times. The gene symbols are mouse symbols. The read ends 4 residues early relative to the CDR3; the germline J gene fills the gap. The chain uses TRBV13-3 and TRBJ2-7; 9 nucleotides agree with TRBD1. The V and J ends lost 5 bases and 0 bases, in that order; junction bases with no gene match: 6. The CDR3 has 15 residues. Germline loops: CDR1 NNHDY, CDR2 SYVADS. The covered CDR3 bases are TGTGCCAGCAGGCGGACAGGGGAAAGCTCCTAT. Translated: CASRRTGESSY. The whole CDR3 protein is CASRRTGESSYEQYF.

This clone was seen many times. The protein given in TCRdb and the translation of the DNA differ at residue 11, and the sequence presented here derives from the DNA. Gene names are the mouse ones. The CDR3 extends 3 residues past the end of the read, so its final part is completed from the germline J gene. V is TRBV13-3 and J is TRBJ1-6, with TRBD1 as a possible D gene (5 bases). TRBJ1-6 is known as an ORF, though its function is uncertain. Germline V gene lookup returns CDR1 NNHDY and CDR2 SYVADS. V was cut by 2 bases and J by 7 bases, with 10 bases left in between. The CDR3 is made up of 14 amino acids. The CDR3 bases that were read are TGTGCCAGCAGTGACAGGGCCTGGAATTCGCCC. This gives the protein CASSDRAWNSP. The entire CDR3 protein is CASSDRAWNSPLYF.

There are a few counts of this clone. All gene names here are mouse names. The read gets to within 4 residues of the CDR3 end, and the germline J gene fills in the rest. This chain connects TRBV13-3 to TRBJ1-1, with D maybe TRBD1 (5 bases). V lost 6 bases to trimming and J lost 0 bases, with 12 bases between them. Germline-derived CDR1 and CDR2 are NNHDY and SYVADS. CDR3 length equals 14 residues. Partial CDR3 DNA: TGTGCCAGCAAGACAGTTAATGCAAACACA. It yields the protein CASKTVNANT. The entire CDR3 sequence reads CASKTVNANTEVFF.

A note on this clone: Mouse names are used for the genes. The read terminates 4 residues ahead of where the CDR3 ends, so the germline J gene completes it. The chain has TRBV1 and TRBJ1-1, with 7 bases aligning to TRBD1. V shed 5 bases and J 0 bases; nucleotides not matched to a gene: 6. CDR1 and CDR2 (germline): NSQYPW, LRSPGD (reference sequence). The CDR3 contains 15 residues. The DNA read from the CDR3 is TGCACCTGCAGTCAGACAGGGAGGTCAAACACA. This translates into CTCSQTGRSNT. The whole CDR3 protein is CTCSQTGRSNTEVFF.

In its sample, this clone was seen many times. Mouse gene names apply. The CDR3 reads CASRNRVSSYEQYF. CDR3 DNA (partial): TGTGCCAGCAGAAACAGGGTGAGCTCCTAT. The V call is TRBV13-3, the J call TRBJ2-7; D may be TRBD1 (6 bases). The read halts 4 residues ahead of the CDR3 end, with the missing end drawn from the germline J gene. Germline V CDR1 and CDR2: NNHDY, SYVADS. This CDR3 comprises 14 residues. Trimming cost V 5 bases and J 0 bases, with 12 bases left between them.

This clone was counted between two and nine times. Gene and germline names: mouse. The read terminates 4 residues ahead of where the CDR3 ends, so the germline J gene completes it. The chain has TRBV13-3 and TRBJ2-7; TRBD1 agrees at 10 bases. This CDR3 has 15 amino acids. V dropped 4 bases and J dropped 3; count of bases not matched to a gene: 7. Germline CDR1 and CDR2: NNHDY and SYVADS. The sequenced part of the CDR3 DNA is TGTGCCAGCAGTCCTCCGGGACAGGGGAACTAT. Residues: CASSPPGQGNY. The CDR3 in full is CASSPPGQGNYEQYF.

As concerns this clone: At residue 11, the DNA translation does not agree with TCRdb's protein; the protein displayed here is the one encoded by the DNA. Gene labels here are mouse ones. Sequencing ends 3 residues short of the CDR3 end; the germline J gene provides the rest. The chain links TRBV17 to TRBJ1-3, with D possibly matching TRBD1 (5 bases). The CDR3 is 14 residues long. Trimming took 1 base from V and 3 from J, leaving 7 bases between them. Germline V lookup: CDR1 MNHDT, CDR2 YYDKIL. CDR3 loop: CASSRGGDGNTLYF. The sequenced part of the CDR3 DNA is TGTGCTAGCAGTAGAGGAGGGGATGGAAATACG.

This clone has ten or more counts. TCRdb lists a protein that is different at residue 12 from the translated DNA; the protein given here uses the DNA translation. The gene names given are mouse names. The CDR3 end is not reached by the read, which stops 3 residues before it; the germline J gene fills it in. V is TRBV13-3 and J is TRBJ1-6; possibly TRBD1 for D (6 bases). TRBJ1-6 is an open reading frame, and its role is uncertain. The CDR3 loop spans 15 amino acids. V dropped 3 bases and J dropped 4 bases, with 11 bases sitting between them. The germline gives CDR1 NNHDY, CDR2 SYVADS. The CDR3: CASSAAGVYNSPLYF. The DNA read from the CDR3 is TGTGCCAGCAGTGCGGCAGGGGTATATAATTCGCCC.

Points on this clone: Mouse gene names and germline throughout. The read ends 4 residues early relative to the CDR3; the germline J gene fills the gap. The gene calls are TRBV17 and TRBJ2-3; 11 bases are a match to TRBD2. This CDR3 has 16 amino acids. Germline V gene sequence: CDR1 MNHDT, CDR2 YYDKIL. Losses at the gene ends were 3 bases for V and 1 base for J; bases not matched to a gene: 3. CDR3 residues: CASSSGTGGGAETLYF. The CDR3 DNA, read in part, is TGTGCTAGCAGTAGTGGGACTGGGGGTGGTGCAGAA.

With regard to this clone: These gene names are mouse names. CDR3 bases read: TGTGCCAGCACAGGGGGCGCT. It specifies CASTGGA. The whole CDR3 reads CASTGGAEQFF. This rearrangement joins TRBV13-3 to TRBJ2-1; 8 positions agree with TRBD1. The read gets to within 4 residues of the CDR3 end, and the germline J gene fills in the rest. This CDR3 contains 11 residues. Germline V gene data show CDR1 as NNHDY and CDR2 as SYVADS.

To note about this clone: Gene names refer to mouse genes. The read gets to within 4 residues of the CDR3 end, and the germline J gene fills in the rest. The rearrangement uses TRBV13-1 and TRBJ2-1; 7 nucleotides agree with TRBD2. Germline values: CDR1 NSHNY, CDR2 SYGAGN. There are 15 residues in the CDR3. The sequenced CDR3 bases are TGTGCCAGCAGTGACGCTGGGGGTCTGGGGGCT. It encodes CASSDAGGLGA. Given in full, the CDR3 is CASSDAGGLGAEQFF.

This clone was seen repeatedly, ten times or more. Any gene name here is a mouse gene name. The read comes to an end 4 residues before the CDR3 does, leaving the germline J gene to fill in the end. Other nucleotide sequences in the sample specify the same CDR3. The V call is TRBV13-3, the J call TRBJ2-2, with TRBD1 matching 11 bases. CDR3 length: 17 amino acids. Germline V lookup: CDR1 NNHDY, CDR2 SYVADS. Trimming took 2 bases from V and 0 from J; bases not matched to a gene: 3. This CDR3 reads CASSDPGQGANTGQLYF. CDR3 bases read: TGTGCCAGCAGTGACCCGGGACAGGGGGCAAACACCGGG.

This clone appeared a few times. Gene names and germline refer to mouse. The read terminates 4 residues before the CDR3 end, so the remaining end is supplied by the germline J gene. This sequence joins TRBV13-2 and TRBJ1-4; TRBD1 matches 7 bases. V lost 2 bases, J lost 2 bases, and 0 bases stayed unmatched. Per the germline V gene, CDR1 is NNHNN and CDR2 is SYGAGS (reference sequence). The CDR3 is made up of 14 amino acids. CDR3 bases read: TGTGCCAGCGGTGACAGGGGGTCCAACGAA. Its translation is CASGDRGSNE. The entire CDR3 reads CASGDRGSNERLFF.

This clone appeared a few times. Each gene name is a mouse one. Sequencing ends 4 residues short of the CDR3 end; the germline J gene provides the rest. The rearrangement joins TRBV19 to TRBJ1-1; D is undetermined. Trimming shortened V by 0 bases and J by 3 bases, and 9 bases separated the two germline ends. The germline V gene encodes CDR1 FNHDT and CDR2 SITEND (reference sequence). CDR3 length: 14 residues. CDR3 DNA, as far as it was read: TGTGCCAGCAGTATAGGGGGTGGGGACACA. Translated: CASSIGGGDT. The complete CDR3 sequence is CASSIGGGDTEVFF.

Remarks on this clone: Mouse gene names apply. From the germline J gene comes the end of the CDR3, since the read stops 4 residues before it. The V call is TRBV1, the J call TRBJ2-2; 10 bases match TRBD1. With V trimmed by 4 bases and J by 3 bases, 8 bases remained unmatched. CDR3 length equals 17 residues. Germline V lookup: CDR1 NSQYPW, CDR2 LRSPGD (reference sequence). This CDR3 is CTCSGGQGKKDTGQLYF. Partial CDR3 DNA: TGCACCTGCAGTGGGGGACAGGGGAAGAAGGACACCGGG.

This clone was seen a handful of times. There is a difference at residue 13 between the TCRdb protein and the DNA translation, so the protein given here was translated from the DNA. Gene names and germline refer to mouse. The read ends 3 residues before the CDR3 terminus; that terminus is restored from the germline J gene. V and J are TRBV1 and TRBJ1-6; tentative D call: TRBD1 (6 bases). TRBJ1-6 is placed among ORFs of uncertain function. Per the germline V gene, CDR1 is NSQYPW and CDR2 is LRSPGD (reference sequence). The V gene lost 3 bases and the J gene lost 5 bases, with 14 bases spanning the gap. The CDR3 has 16 residues. CDR3 bases read: TGCACCTGCAGTGCGCCCGGGACAAAAAATAATTCGCCC. Its translation is CTCSAPGTKNNSP. The entire CDR3 is CTCSAPGTKNNSPLYF.

This clone was detected only a few times. Mouse gene names apply. The read ends 4 residues early relative to the CDR3; the germline J gene fills the gap. The chain is built from TRBV13-3 and TRBJ1-2, with D tentatively TRBD1 (6 bases). Trimming removed 0 bases from V and 0 bases from J, with 15 bases in between. Germline assignment: CDR1 NNHDY and CDR2 SYVADS. The CDR3 loop spans 17 amino acids. The sequenced part of the CDR3 DNA is TGTGCCAGCAGTGATGCAGGGACAAAAAACCCAAACTCC. Encoded protein: CASSDAGTKNPNS. The complete CDR3 sequence is CASSDAGTKNPNSDYTF.

There are a few counts of this clone. Germline and genes: mouse. Read data end 4 residues before the CDR3 end; the end is taken from the germline J gene. The genes are TRBV13-3 and TRBJ1-2; weak D call: TRBD1 (6 bases). The CDR3 extends over 15 amino acids. V lost 6 bases, J lost 0 bases, and 15 bases lay in between. Germline CDR1 is NNHDY and CDR2 is SYVADS. The part of the CDR3 DNA that was read is TGTGCCAGCAAACGGGGGGGCCTCTCAAACTCC. This encodes CASKRGGLSNS. The whole CDR3 is CASKRGGLSNSDYTF.

A word on this clone: Gene names follow the mouse nomenclature. The CDR3 is cut off 4 residues early in the read; its end comes from the germline J gene. This sequence joins TRBV1 and TRBJ1-2; unclear D gene. V shed 3 bases and J shed 0 bases, with 11 bases lying between them. The CDR3 sequence is 15 residues long. CDR1 NSQYPW and CDR2 LRSPGD come from the germline V gene (reference sequence). The covered CDR3 bases are TGCACCTGCAGTGCGGCCAGGCGGGCAAACTCC. Its translation: CTCSAARRANS. The entire CDR3 sequence reads CTCSAARRANSDYTF.

Worth noting for this clone: Germline and genes here are mouse. The observed sequence ends 4 residues before the CDR3 terminus, with the missing tail filled in from the germline J gene. The V call is TRBV17, the J call TRBJ2-7; D not certain. The CDR3 runs 12 residues. CDR1 and CDR2 from the germline V gene are MNHDT and YYDKIL. The V and J ends lost 7 bases and 0 bases respectively, with 7 bases between them. The CDR3 protein is CASIQPSYEQYF. Partial CDR3 DNA: TGTGCTAGCATCCAGCCCTCCTAT.

To note about this clone: All gene names here are mouse names. The CDR3 end falls 4 residues outside the read, so it is completed with the germline J gene. The chain employs TRBV1 and TRBJ1-4, with D hard to call. Germline V gene data show CDR1 as NSQYPW and CDR2 as LRSPGD (reference sequence). Between the trimmed V and J ends, which lost 0 bases and 5 bases, there was a span of 16 bases. The CDR3 consists of 17 residues. Here the CDR3 reads CTCSADPTPERNERLFF. CDR3 bases read: TGCACCTGCAGTGCAGATCCAACGCCAGAGAGGAACGAA.

This clone was observed a few times. Genes here carry mouse names. The read terminates 4 residues ahead of where the CDR3 ends, so the germline J gene completes it. The chain joins TRBV13-2 to TRBJ2-1; D perhaps matches TRBD2 (6 bases). The CDR3 consists of 14 residues. V was trimmed by 2 bases and J by 5 bases, leaving 11 bases between them. The V gene's germline CDR1 is NNHNN and CDR2 SYGAGS (reference sequence). The sequenced CDR3 bases are TGTGCCAGCGGTGAACTGGGACCGAATGCT. Amino acids: CASGELGPNA. The full CDR3 protein is CASGELGPNAEQFF.

The table lists this clone with many counts. Mouse gene names apply. Other DNA sequences within the sample encode an identical CDR3. CDR3 DNA (partial): TGCACCTGCAGTGCAGACAGGGGTGCAAACTCC. This translates into CTCSADRGANS. The whole CDR3 region reads CTCSADRGANSDYTF. The J gene is TRBJ1-2, the V gene TRBV1; a possible D gene is TRBD1 (6 bases). The CDR3 end is not reached by the read, which stops 4 residues before it; the germline J gene fills it in. Germline CDR1 is NSQYPW and CDR2 is LRSPGD (reference sequence). Trimming left V 0 bases short and J 0 bases short, with 8 bases between. The CDR3 is 15 residues long.

This clone came up many times. All gene names here are mouse names. This sample includes further DNA sequences coding for the same CDR3. The CDR3 bases that were read are TGTGCCAGCAGTCCGGGACAGGGGTCCAACGAA. Its protein is CASSPGQGSNE. The complete CDR3 protein is CASSPGQGSNERLFF. This chain connects TRBV19 to TRBJ1-4; TRBD1 agrees at 10 bases. With the read ending 4 residues before the CDR3 end, the germline J gene is used to fill in that end. The CDR3 length is 15 residues. Germline loops: CDR1 FNHDT, CDR2 SITEND (reference sequence). V shed 4 bases and J 2 bases; nucleotides not matched to a gene: 2.

The sample holds many counts of this clone. The gene names here belong to mouse. The missing CDR3 end, 4 residues past where the read stops, is filled in from the germline J gene. The J gene is TRBJ2-2, the V gene TRBV13-3, with 8 bases aligning to TRBD1. V was clipped by 0 bases and J by 6 bases; unmatched bases: 7. This CDR3 has 16 amino acids. Germline values: CDR1 NNHDY, CDR2 SYVADS. CDR3 bases read: TGTGCCAGCAGTGATGATCCTCAGGGGGCGCCCGGG. Translating gives CASSDDPQGAPG. The entire CDR3 protein is CASSDDPQGAPGQLYF.

This clone turned up a few times. Gene names and germline match the mouse. The observed sequence ends 4 residues before the CDR3 terminus, with the missing tail filled in from the germline J gene. This rearrangement joins TRBV17 to TRBJ2-2, with TRBD1 matching 7 bases. Germline assignment: CDR1 MNHDT and CDR2 YYDKIL. This CDR3 spans 16 amino acids. Trimming took 0 bases from V and 2 from J; bases not matched to a gene: 3. Partial CDR3 DNA: TGTGCTAGCAGTAGAGATCAGGGACAGAACACCGGG. Its protein is CASSRDQGQNTG. The complete CDR3 protein is CASSRDQGQNTGQLYF.